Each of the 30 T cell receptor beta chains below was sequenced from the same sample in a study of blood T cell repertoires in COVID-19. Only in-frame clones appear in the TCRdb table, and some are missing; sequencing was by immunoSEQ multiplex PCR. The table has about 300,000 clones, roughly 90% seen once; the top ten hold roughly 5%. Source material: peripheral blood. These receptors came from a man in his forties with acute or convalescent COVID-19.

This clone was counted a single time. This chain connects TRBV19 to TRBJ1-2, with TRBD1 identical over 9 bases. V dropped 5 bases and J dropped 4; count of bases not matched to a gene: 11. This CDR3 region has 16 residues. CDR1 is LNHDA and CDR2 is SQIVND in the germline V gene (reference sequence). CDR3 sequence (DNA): TGTGCCAGTAGTGCATTCAGGACAGGGGATGTCTATGGCTACACCTTC. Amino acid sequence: CASSAFRTGDVYGYTF.

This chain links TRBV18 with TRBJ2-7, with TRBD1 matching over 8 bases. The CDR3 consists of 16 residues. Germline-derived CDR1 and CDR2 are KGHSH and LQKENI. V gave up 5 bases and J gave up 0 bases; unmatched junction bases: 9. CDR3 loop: CASSTNRGTTSYEQYF. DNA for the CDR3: TGTGCCAGCTCAACCAACAGGGGGACGACCTCCTACGAGCAGTACTTC.

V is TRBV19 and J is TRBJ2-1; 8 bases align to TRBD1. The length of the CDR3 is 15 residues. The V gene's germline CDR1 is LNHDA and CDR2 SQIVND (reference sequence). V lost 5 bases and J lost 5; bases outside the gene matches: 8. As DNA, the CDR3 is TGTGCCAGTAGTTTCTTGGACAGGGATGACAATGAGCAGTTCTTC. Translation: CASSFLDRDDNEQFF.

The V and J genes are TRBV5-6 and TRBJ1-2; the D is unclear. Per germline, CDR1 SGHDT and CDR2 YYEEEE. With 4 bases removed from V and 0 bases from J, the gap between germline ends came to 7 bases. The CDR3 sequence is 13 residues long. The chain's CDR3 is CASSVASNYGYTF. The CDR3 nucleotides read TGTGCCAGCAGCGTAGCCTCTAACTATGGCTACACCTTC.

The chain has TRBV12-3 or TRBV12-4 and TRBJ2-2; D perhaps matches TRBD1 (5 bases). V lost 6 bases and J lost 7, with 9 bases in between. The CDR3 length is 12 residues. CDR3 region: CASSRADGELFF. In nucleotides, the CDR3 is TGTGCCAGCAGCAGGGCAGACGGGGAGCTGTTTTTT.

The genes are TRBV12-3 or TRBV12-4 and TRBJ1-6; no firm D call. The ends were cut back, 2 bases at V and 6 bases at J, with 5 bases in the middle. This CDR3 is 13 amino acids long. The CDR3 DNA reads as TGTGCCAGCAGTTTAATGCGTAATTCACCCCTCCACTTT. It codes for CASSLMRNSPLHF.

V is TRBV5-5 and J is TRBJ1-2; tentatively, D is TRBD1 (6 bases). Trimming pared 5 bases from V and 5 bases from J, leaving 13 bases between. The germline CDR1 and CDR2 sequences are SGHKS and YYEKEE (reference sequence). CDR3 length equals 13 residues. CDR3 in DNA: TGTGCCAGCAGTATGAGGGGGGGTTATGGCTACACCTTC. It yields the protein CASSMRGGYGYTF.

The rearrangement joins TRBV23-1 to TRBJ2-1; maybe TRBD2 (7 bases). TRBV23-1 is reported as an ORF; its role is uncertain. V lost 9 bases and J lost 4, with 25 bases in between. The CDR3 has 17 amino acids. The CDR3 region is CASSDGGGEDGYNEQFF. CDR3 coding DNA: TGCGCCAGTTCCGATGGGGGGGGCGAAGACGGATACAATGAGCAGTTCTTC.

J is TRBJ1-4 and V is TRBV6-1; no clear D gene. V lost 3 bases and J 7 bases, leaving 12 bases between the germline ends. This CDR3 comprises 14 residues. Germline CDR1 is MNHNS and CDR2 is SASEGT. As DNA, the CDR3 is TGTGCCAGCAGTGATGGAGGATTGGGTGAAAAACTGTTTTTT. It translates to CASSDGGLGEKLFF.

CDR3 DNA: TGTGCCAGCAGTTTAAACTCGGGACTTCAGAGCAATCAGCCCCAGCATTTT. Translation: CASSLNSGLQSNQPQHF. The J gene is TRBJ1-5, the V gene TRBV27; tentatively, D is TRBD1 (5 bases). The V gene's germline CDR1 is MNHEY and CDR2 SMNVEV (reference sequence). The CDR3 is 17 residues long. The germline V and J ends were trimmed by 2 bases and 1 base, with 15 bases remaining between them.

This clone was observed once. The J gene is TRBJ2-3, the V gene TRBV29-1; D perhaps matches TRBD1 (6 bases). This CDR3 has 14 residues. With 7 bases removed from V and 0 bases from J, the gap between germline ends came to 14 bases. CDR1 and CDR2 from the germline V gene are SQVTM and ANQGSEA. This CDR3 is CSELDSSSTDTQYF. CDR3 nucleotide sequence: TGCAGCGAGCTGGACAGTTCTAGCACAGATACGCAGTATTTT.

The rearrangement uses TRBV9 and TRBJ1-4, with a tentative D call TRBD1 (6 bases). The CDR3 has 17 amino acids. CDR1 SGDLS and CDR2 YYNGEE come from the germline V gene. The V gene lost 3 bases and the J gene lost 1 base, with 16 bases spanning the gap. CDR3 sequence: CASSALHEGGTNEKLFF. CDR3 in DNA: TGTGCCAGCAGCGCTCTCCACGAAGGGGGAACTAATGAAAAACTGTTTTTT. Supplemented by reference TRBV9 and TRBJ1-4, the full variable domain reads DSGVTQTPKHLITATGQRVTLRCSPRSGDLSVYWYQQSLDQGLQFLIQYYNGEERAKGNILERFSAQQFPDLHSELNLSSLELGDSALYFCASSALHEGGTNEKLFFGSGTQLSVL.

The CDR3 DNA reads TGTGCCAGCAGCTTGGGGACAGGGGGAGACTATGGCTACACCTTC. This encodes CASSLGTGGDYGYTF. The chain couples TRBV5-4 to TRBJ1-2, with 10 bases that match TRBD1. The CDR3 consists of 15 residues. J gave up 3 bases and V 0 bases, and 2 bases lay outside the gene matches. Germline V gene data show CDR1 as SGHNT and CDR2 as YYREEE (reference sequence).

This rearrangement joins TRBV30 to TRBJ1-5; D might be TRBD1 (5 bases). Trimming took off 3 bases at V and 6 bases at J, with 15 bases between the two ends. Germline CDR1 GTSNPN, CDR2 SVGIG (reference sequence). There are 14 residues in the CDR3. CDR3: CAWSPPGGFQPQHF. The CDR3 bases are TGTGCCTGGAGCCCCCCGGGGGGGTTTCAGCCCCAGCATTTT.

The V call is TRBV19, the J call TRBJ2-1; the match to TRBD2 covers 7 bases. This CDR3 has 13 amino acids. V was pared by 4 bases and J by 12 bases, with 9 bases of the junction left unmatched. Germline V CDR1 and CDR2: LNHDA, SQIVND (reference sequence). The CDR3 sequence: CASSSRGGDVQFF. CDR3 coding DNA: TGTGCCAGTAGTAGTCGCGGGGGTGATGTGCAGTTCTTC.

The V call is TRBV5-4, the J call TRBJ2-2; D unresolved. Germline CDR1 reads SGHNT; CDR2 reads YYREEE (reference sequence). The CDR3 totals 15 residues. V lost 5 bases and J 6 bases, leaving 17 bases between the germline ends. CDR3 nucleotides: TGTGCCAGCAGTCTAACTCGGAGCCCGGCCGGGGAGCTGTTTTTT. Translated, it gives CASSLTRSPAGELFF.

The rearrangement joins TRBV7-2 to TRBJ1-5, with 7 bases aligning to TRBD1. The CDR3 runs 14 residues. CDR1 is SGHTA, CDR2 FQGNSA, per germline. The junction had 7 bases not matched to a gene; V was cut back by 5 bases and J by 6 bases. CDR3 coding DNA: TGTGCCAGCAGCCTAGGGACAGTGGCTCAGCCCCAGCATTTT. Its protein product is CASSLGTVAQPQHF.

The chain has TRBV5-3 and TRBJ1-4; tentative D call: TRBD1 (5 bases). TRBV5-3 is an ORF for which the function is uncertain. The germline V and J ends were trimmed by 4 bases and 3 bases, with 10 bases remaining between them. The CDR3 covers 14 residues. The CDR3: CARSPRVANEKLFF. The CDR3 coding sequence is TGTGCCAGAAGCCCCAGGGTGGCTAATGAAAAACTGTTTTTT.

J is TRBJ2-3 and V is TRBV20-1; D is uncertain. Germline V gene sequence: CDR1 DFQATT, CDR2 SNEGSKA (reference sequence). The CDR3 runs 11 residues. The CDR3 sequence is CSHSSGDTQYF. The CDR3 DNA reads TGCAGCCACTCGTCGGGAGATACGCAGTATTTT.

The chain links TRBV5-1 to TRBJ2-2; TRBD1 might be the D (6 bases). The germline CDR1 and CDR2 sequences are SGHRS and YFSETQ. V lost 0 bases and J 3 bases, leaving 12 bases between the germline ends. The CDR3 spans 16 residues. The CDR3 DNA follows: TGCGCCAGCAGCTTGGACAGGGCGGGCGACACCGGGGAGCTGTTTTTT. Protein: CASSLDRAGDTGELFF.

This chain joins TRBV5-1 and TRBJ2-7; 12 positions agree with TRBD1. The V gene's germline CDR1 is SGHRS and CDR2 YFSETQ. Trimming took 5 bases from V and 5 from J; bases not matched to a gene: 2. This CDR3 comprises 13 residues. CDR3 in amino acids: CASRWDRGHEQYF. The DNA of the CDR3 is TGCGCCAGCAGATGGGACAGGGGGCACGAGCAGTACTTC.

CDR3 DNA: TGTGCCAGCAGCTTAGGCGGCGCTAACTATGGCTACACCTTC. Protein: CASSLGGANYGYTF. The chain is built from TRBV7-9 and TRBJ1-2; D is undetermined. This CDR3 has 14 residues. The germline V gene encodes CDR1 SEHNR and CDR2 FQNEAQ (reference sequence). The V gene lost 1 base and the J gene lost 0 bases, with 6 bases spanning the gap.

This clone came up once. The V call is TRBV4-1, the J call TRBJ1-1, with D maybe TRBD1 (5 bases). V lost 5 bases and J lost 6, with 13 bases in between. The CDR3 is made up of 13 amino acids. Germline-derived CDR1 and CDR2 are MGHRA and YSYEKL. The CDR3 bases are TGCGCCAGCAGCAAACTGGGGCAGGCTGAAGCTTTCTTT. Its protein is CASSKLGQAEAFF.

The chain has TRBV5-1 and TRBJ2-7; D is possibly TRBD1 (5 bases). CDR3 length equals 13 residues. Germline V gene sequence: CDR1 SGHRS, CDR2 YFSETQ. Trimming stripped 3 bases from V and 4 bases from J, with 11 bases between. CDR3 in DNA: TGCGCCAGCAGCTCCCAGGGTGGATACGAGCAGTACTTC. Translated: CASSSQGGYEQYF.

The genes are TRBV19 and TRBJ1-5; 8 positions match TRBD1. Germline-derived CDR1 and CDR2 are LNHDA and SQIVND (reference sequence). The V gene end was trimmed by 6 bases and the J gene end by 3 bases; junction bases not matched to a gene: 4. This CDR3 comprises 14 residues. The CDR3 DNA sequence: TGTGCCAGTAGGGGGGACAGGCTCAATCAGCCCCAGCATTTT. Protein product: CASRGDRLNQPQHF. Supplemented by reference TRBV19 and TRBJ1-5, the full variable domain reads DGGITQSPKYLFRKEGQNVTLSCEQNLNHDAMYWYRQDPGQGLRLIYYSQIVNDFQKGDIAEGYSVSREKKESFPLTVTSAQKNPTAFYLCASRGDRLNQPQHFGDGTRLSIL.

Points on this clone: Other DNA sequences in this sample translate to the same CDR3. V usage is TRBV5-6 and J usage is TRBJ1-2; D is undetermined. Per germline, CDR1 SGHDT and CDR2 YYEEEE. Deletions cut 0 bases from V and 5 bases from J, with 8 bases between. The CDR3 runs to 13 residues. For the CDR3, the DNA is TGTGCCAGCAGCTTGGACCGGGTGTATGGCTACACCTTC. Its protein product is CASSLDRVYGYTF.

DNA for the CDR3: TGTGCCAGCAGCCTTAACAGGGGCGAGGGGTTCTTC. Protein product: CASSLNRGEGFF. J is TRBJ2-1 and V is TRBV12-3 or TRBV12-4; 7 nucleotides match TRBD1. The CDR3 loop spans 12 amino acids. The trim removed 6 bases at V and 15 bases at J, leaving 11 bases unmatched.

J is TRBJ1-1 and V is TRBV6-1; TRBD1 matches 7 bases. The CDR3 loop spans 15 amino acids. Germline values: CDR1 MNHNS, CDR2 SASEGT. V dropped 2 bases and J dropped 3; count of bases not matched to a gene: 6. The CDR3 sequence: CASSESDRRDTEAFF. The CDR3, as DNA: TGTGCCAGCAGTGAATCGGACAGGAGGGACACTGAAGCTTTCTTT.

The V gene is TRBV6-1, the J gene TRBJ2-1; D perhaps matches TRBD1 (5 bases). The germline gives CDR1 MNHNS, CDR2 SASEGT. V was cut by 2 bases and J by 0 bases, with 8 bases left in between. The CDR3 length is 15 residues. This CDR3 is CASSEWGGSYNEQFF. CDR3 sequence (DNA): TGTGCCAGCAGTGAATGGGGCGGCTCCTACAATGAGCAGTTCTTC.

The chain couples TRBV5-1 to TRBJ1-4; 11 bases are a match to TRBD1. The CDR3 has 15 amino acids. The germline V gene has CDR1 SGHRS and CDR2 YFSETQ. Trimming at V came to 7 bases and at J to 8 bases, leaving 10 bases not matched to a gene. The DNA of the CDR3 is TGCGCCAGCCGAGGACAGGGGGCGAGTCGCGAAAAACTGTTTTTT. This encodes CASRGQGASREKLFF. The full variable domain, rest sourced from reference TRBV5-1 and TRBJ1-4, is KAGVTQTPRYLIKTRGQQVTLSCSPISGHRSVSWYQQTPGQGLQFLFEYFSETQRNKGNFPGRFSGRQFSNSRSEMNVSTLELGDSALYLCASRGQGASREKLFFGSGTQLSVL.